Presented here are 22 T cell receptor beta chains from one specimen sequenced in a study of T cells after yellow fever vaccination. TCRdb re-called the 5' RACE reads through MiXCR, storing one row per CDR3 protein. Among 300,000 or so distinct CDR3 sequences listed, under 5% were seen once. Sequenced here: PBMCs, sampled 5 days after the yellow fever booster vaccination. These receptors were taken from a man between 18 and 35 years old who received the YFV17D yellow fever vaccine.

The V and J genes are TRBV4-2 and TRBJ2-5, with TRBD1 as a possible D gene (6 bases). Germline CDR1 is LGHNA and CDR2 is YNFKEQ. The length of the CDR3 is 16 residues. V gave up 4 bases and J gave up 1 base, with 16 bases separating them. Here the CDR3 DNA reads TGTGCCAGCAGCCGTCAATTCCGGGACACCCAAGAGACCCAGTACTTC. Its protein product is CASSRQFRDTQETQYF.

The V and J genes are TRBV11-2 and TRBJ2-3; no definite D call. The CDR3 covers 14 residues. With 5 bases removed from V and 10 bases from J, the gap between germline ends came to 19 bases. Germline loops: CDR1 SGHAT, CDR2 FQNNGV. CDR3 amino acids: CASSPPVTTLAQYF. CDR3 nucleotide sequence: TGTGCCAGCAGCCCGCCCGTGACCACCCTTGCGCAGTATTTT.

This clonotype turned up a few times. The chain has TRBV25-1 and TRBJ1-1; maybe TRBD1 (5 bases). The CDR3 extends over 13 amino acids. Germline V CDR1 and CDR2: MGHDK, SYGVNS. Trimming took off 5 bases at V and 6 bases at J, with 13 bases between the two ends. CDR3 nucleotide sequence: TGTGCCAGCAGTCCCGGGTGGGGGGCTGAAGCTTTCTTT. Protein: CASSPGWGAEAFF. Using reference TRBV25-1 and TRBJ1-1 for the parts outside the CDR3, the full variable domain is EADIYQTPRYLVIGTGKKITLECSQTMGHDKMYWYQQDPGMELHLIHYSYGVNSTEKGDLSSESTVSRIRTEHFPLTLESARPSHTSQYLCASSPGWGAEAFFGQGTRLTVV.

The chain couples TRBV2 to TRBJ1-5, with 10 positions matching TRBD1. This CDR3 comprises 16 residues. V was clipped by 5 bases and J by 7 bases; unmatched bases: 11. Looked up from germline, CDR1 is SNHLY and CDR2 is FYNNEI. CDR3 bases: TGTGCCAGCAGTCCCTGGGGACAGGGGACGGGACAGCCCCAGCATTTT. This encodes CASSPWGQGTGQPQHF. Full variable domain (outside the CDR3, taken from reference TRBV2 and TRBJ1-5): EPEVTQTPSHQVTQMGQEVILRCVPISNHLYFYWYRQILGQKVEFLVSFYNNEISEKSEIFDDQFSVERPDGSNFTLKIRSTKLEDSAMYFCASSPWGQGTGQPQHFGDGTRLSIL.

This clonotype was counted many times. This rearrangement joins TRBV7-2 to TRBJ1-2; D remains unclear. With 1 base removed from V and 7 bases from J, the gap between germline ends came to 7 bases. The CDR3 is 12 residues long. Germline CDR1 reads SGHTA; CDR2 reads FQGNSA. The CDR3 bases are TGTGCCAGCAGCTTAGATCTCCCTGGCTACACCTTC. Translated, it gives CASSLDLPGYTF.

This clonotype occurred many times. The chain joins TRBV5-1 to TRBJ2-3; D is possibly TRBD2 (6 bases). CDR1 SGHRS and CDR2 YFSETQ come from the germline V gene. V lost 0 bases and J 0 bases, leaving 8 bases between the germline ends. The CDR3 length is 15 residues. The CDR3: CASSLGRGSTDTQYF. In DNA, the CDR3 is TGCGCCAGCAGCTTGGGGCGGGGTAGCACAGATACGCAGTATTTT. Full variable domain (remainder filled in from reference TRBV5-1 and TRBJ2-3): KAGVTQTPRYLIKTRGQQVTLSCSPISGHRSVSWYQQTPGQGLQFLFEYFSETQRNKGNFPGRFSGRQFSNSRSEMNVSTLELGDSALYLCASSLGRGSTDTQYFGPGTRLTVL.

This clonotype came up many times. The chain combines TRBV6-5 with TRBJ1-1, with a weak D call TRBD1 (5 bases). CDR1 and CDR2 (germline): MNHEY, SVGAGI. V was cut by 0 bases and J by 4 bases, with 12 bases left in between. The CDR3 spans 15 residues. This CDR3 reads CASSYSMQGATEAFF. The CDR3 bases are TGTGCCAGCAGTTACTCGATGCAGGGTGCCACTGAAGCTTTCTTT.

This clonotype was seen more than once but under ten times. This chain links TRBV5-1 with TRBJ1-1, with unresolved D. The CDR3 sequence is 16 residues long. The germline V gene has CDR1 SGHRS and CDR2 YFSETQ. With 4 bases removed from V and 3 bases from J, the gap between germline ends came to 19 bases. CDR3 sequence (DNA): TGCGCCAGCAGCGGCGGGAACCCAGGCCCGTACACTGAAGCTTTCTTT. Translation: CASSGGNPGPYTEAFF.

The chain's CDR3 is CASRLRGGGGHQETQYF. The CDR3 DNA reads as TGTGCCAGCAGACTCCGGGGAGGCGGGGGCCACCAAGAGACCCAGTACTTC. The J gene is TRBJ2-5, the V gene TRBV27; the D gene is possibly TRBD2 (7 bases). This CDR3 has 17 amino acids. Germline lookup yields CDR1 MNHEY and CDR2 SMNVEV (reference sequence). V lost 6 bases and J 0 bases, leaving 20 bases between the germline ends.

This clonotype was detected a few times. The chain uses TRBV6-1 and TRBJ1-6; 7 nucleotides agree with TRBD1. CDR3 length: 14 residues. V lost 6 bases to trimming and J lost 9 bases; unmatched junction nucleotides: 8. The germline V gene has CDR1 MNHNS and CDR2 SASEGT. The CDR3 bases are TGTGCCAGCAGACAGACAGGGTTCAGTTCACCCCTCCACTTT. This encodes CASRQTGFSSPLHF.

At least ten counts were recorded for this clonotype. The chain is built from TRBV9 and TRBJ2-2; 7 bases agree with TRBD2. V gave up 4 bases and J gave up 9 bases; unmatched junction bases: 9. The germline CDR1 and CDR2 sequences are SGDLS and YYNGEE. The CDR3 consists of 14 residues. CDR3 sequence reads: CASSSIGLDRELFF. DNA of the CDR3: TGTGCCAGCAGCTCGATAGGACTAGACCGGGAGCTGTTTTTT. The full variable domain, rest sourced from reference TRBV9 and TRBJ2-2, is DSGVTQTPKHLITATGQRVTLRCSPRSGDLSVYWYQQSLDQGLQFLIQYYNGEERAKGNILERFSAQQFPDLHSELNLSSLELGDSALYFCASSSIGLDRELFFGEGSRLTVL.

In this sample, this clonotype turned up many times. V gene TRBV20-1 combines with J gene TRBJ1-2, with D tentatively TRBD1 (6 bases). The CDR3 is 12 residues long. CDR1 is DFQATT and CDR2 is SNEGSKA in the germline V gene (reference sequence). Trimming took off 6 bases at V and 3 bases at J, with 11 bases between the two ends. CDR3 amino acids: CSAGGHDYGYTF. The DNA of the CDR3 is TGCAGTGCGGGGGGGCATGACTATGGCTACACCTTC.

This clonotype was detected ten times or more. The chain recombines TRBV4-1 with TRBJ2-5; D gene uncertain. CDR1 is MGHRA, CDR2 YSYEKL, per germline. V was shortened by 1 base and J by 5 bases, with 8 bases between the two germline ends. The CDR3 totals 13 residues. The CDR3 DNA is TGCGCCAGCAGCCAAGCCGGCTTTGAGACCCAGTACTTC. Residues: CASSQAGFETQYF.

This clonotype came up many times. The chain recombines TRBV12-3 or TRBV12-4 with TRBJ2-3; 7 bases align to TRBD2. The CDR3 is made up of 15 amino acids. The ends lost 3 bases at V and 6 bases at J; junction bases unmatched: 9. CDR3 sequence (DNA): TGTGCCAGCAGTTTGAGGGCTAGCGGATCGGATACGCAGTATTTT. Amino acids: CASSLRASGSDTQYF.

This clonotype was observed a handful of times. This sequence joins TRBV4-1 and TRBJ1-4; maybe TRBD1 (6 bases). The CDR3 extends over 18 amino acids. Germline assignment: CDR1 MGHRA and CDR2 YSYEKL. The germline V and J ends were trimmed by 5 bases and 2 bases, with 21 bases remaining between them. This chain's CDR3 is CASSTPGHQLGTNEKLFF. The CDR3 bases are TGCGCCAGCAGCACTCCGGGACACCAACTGGGGACTAATGAAAAACTGTTTTTT.

This chain connects TRBV19 to TRBJ2-7, with D perhaps being TRBD1 or TRBD2 (5 bases each). The CDR3 totals 15 residues. The V gene lost 8 bases and the J gene lost 3 bases, with 20 bases spanning the gap. Germline values: CDR1 LNHDA, CDR2 SQIVND (reference sequence). The CDR3, as DNA: TGTGCCAGTGGCCCTACGGGGCTTGGGGTCTACGAGCAGTACTTC. The encoded protein is CASGPTGLGVYEQYF.

The table lists this clonotype with a few counts. The chain joins TRBV6-6 to TRBJ2-5, with 8 bases that match TRBD2. V gave up 3 bases and J gave up 8 bases; unmatched junction bases: 8. Germline CDR1 MNHNY, CDR2 SVGAGI (reference sequence). This CDR3 region has 14 residues. DNA for the CDR3: TGTGCCAGCAGTTATGGCTCCCGGGGGGGCACCCAGTACTTC. Encoded protein: CASSYGSRGGTQYF.

This clonotype was counted a few times. This chain joins TRBV6-6 and TRBJ2-2; TRBD2 agrees at 14 bases. The V and J ends lost 6 bases and 6 bases, in that order; junction bases with no gene match: 0. Germline V gene data show CDR1 as MNHNY and CDR2 as SVGAGI (reference sequence). The CDR3 extends over 14 amino acids. The CDR3 DNA reads TGTGCCAGCAGGACTAGCGGGGGGGCCGGGGAGCTGTTTTTT. Its translation is CASRTSGGAGELFF.

This clonotype was detected ten times or more. The chain joins TRBV12-3 or TRBV12-4 to TRBJ2-5; D is perhaps TRBD2 (7 bases). The CDR3 is 14 amino acids. V was shortened by 1 base and J by 5 bases, with 11 bases between the two germline ends. CDR3 sequence (DNA): TGTGCCAGCAGTTTAGTCGGGGGGCGGGAGACCCAGTACTTC. Residues: CASSLVGGRETQYF.

This clonotype was found a few times. The chain employs TRBV29-1 and TRBJ2-3, with TRBD1 matching over 12 bases. Germline-derived CDR1 and CDR2 are SQVTM and ANQGSEA. The CDR3 spans 14 residues. V gave up 3 bases and J gave up 5 bases; unmatched junction bases: 3. CDR3 bases: TGCAGCGTTGAGGGACAGGGGGCAATAGATACGCAGTATTTT. Its translation is CSVEGQGAIDTQYF.

The chain couples TRBV5-1 to TRBJ1-2, with a tentative D call TRBD1 (5 bases). The CDR3 has 17 amino acids. The germline V gene encodes CDR1 SGHRS and CDR2 YFSETQ. Trimming removed 4 bases from V and 3 bases from J, with 22 bases in between. CDR3: CASSVTAGPPRDYGYTF. The CDR3 region has the DNA TGCGCCAGCAGCGTAACTGCCGGCCCACCCAGGGACTATGGCTACACCTTC.

This clonotype was seen many times. This chain uses TRBV7-7 with TRBJ2-2; unclear D gene. The CDR3 length is 14 residues. The germline V and J ends were trimmed by 0 bases and 3 bases, with 5 bases remaining between them. Germline V CDR1 and CDR2: SSHAT, FNYEAQ (reference sequence). CDR3 amino acids: CASSLAGYTGELFF. Written as DNA, the CDR3 is TGTGCCAGCAGCTTAGCGGGATACACCGGGGAGCTGTTTTTT.